This T cell receptor (beta chain) was identified during a study of T cell responses to AZD1222 COVID-19 vaccine. On this clone itself: The antigen remains unidentified.

General observations from the study: Donors were mostly white British, more females; clonal diversity possibly underestimated. There were repertoire samples only from the period after the peak T cell response. Spike was spanned by vaccine-associated CD4 TCRs, with dominance at 160-218 and 743-854. Among AZD1222 vaccinees, only 5 to 7 were seropositive at baseline.

Generated by immunoSEQ multiplex PCR, the TCRdb table keeps only in-frame clones and is missing some. Among about 120,000 clones, 75% to 90% were seen once, and the ten largest hold under 3%. CDR3 length: 14 residues. V gave up 3 bases and J gave up 3 bases; unmatched junction bases: 2. Germline lookup yields CDR1 SGHNT and CDR2 YYREEE (reference sequence). The receptor's source is an adult who received the AZD1222 COVID-19 vaccine. The rearrangement joins TRBV5-4 to TRBJ1-4; TRBD1 matches at 7 bases. The sequenced sample was peripheral blood, obtained 28 days after the second AZD1222 dose. CDR3 residues: CASSYRGANEKLFF. The CDR3 nucleotides read TGTGCCAGCAGCTACAGGGGAGCTAATGAAAAACTGTTTTTT.